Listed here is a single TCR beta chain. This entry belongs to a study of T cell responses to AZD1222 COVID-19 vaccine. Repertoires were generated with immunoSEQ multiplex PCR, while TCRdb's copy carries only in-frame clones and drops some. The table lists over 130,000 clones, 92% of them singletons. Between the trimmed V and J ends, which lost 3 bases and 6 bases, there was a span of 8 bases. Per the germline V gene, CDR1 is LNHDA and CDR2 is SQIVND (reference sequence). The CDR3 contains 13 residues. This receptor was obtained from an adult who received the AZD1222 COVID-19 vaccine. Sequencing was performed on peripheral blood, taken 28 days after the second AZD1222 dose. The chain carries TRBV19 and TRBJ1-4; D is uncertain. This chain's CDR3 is CASSIRLYEKLFF. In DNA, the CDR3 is TGTGCCAGTAGTATTCGGCTTTATGAAAAACTGTTTTTT. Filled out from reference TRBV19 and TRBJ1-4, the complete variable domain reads DGGITQSPKYLFRKEGQNVTLSCEQNLNHDAMYWYRQDPGQGLRLIYYSQIVNDFQKGDIAEGYSVSREKKESFPLTVTSAQKNPTAFYLCASSIRLYEKLFFGSGTQLSVL.